This TCR beta chain is drawn from a study of T-cell reconstitution after alpha-beta-depleted transplantation in children. Broader study findings: Reportedly, alpha-beta T cells present about two months post-transplant originated from several hundred expanded clones of graft origin. When one year had passed after transplant, most T-cell counts and diversity came from newly produced T cells. Surviving recipient T cells and thymic progenitors produced the high day-60 TCRbeta diversity seen in some patients.

This clonotype was seen ten or more times. Antigen unknown. This sample's TCRbeta library carried unique molecular identifier barcodes. TCRdb recomputed calls from the PCR reads with MiXCR, one row per CDR3 protein. The table shows fewer than 700,000 distinct CDR3 sequences, with 20% to 25% occurring only once. There are 16 residues in the CDR3. Germline-derived CDR1 and CDR2 are LNHNV and YYDKDF (reference sequence). J lost 2 bases, V lost 0 bases, and 3 bases had no gene match. The source of this sequence is a boy under three years old who had a stem cell transplant for acute myeloid leukemia, so the T cells may come from the graft donor. Sequenced material: PBMCs, mostly from graft donor cells, taken 360 days after TCRalphabeta/CD19-depleted stem cell transplant. The J gene is TRBJ1-3, the V gene TRBV15; 8 bases are a match to TRBD1. This CDR3 is CATSRELDRAGNTIYF. The CDR3 bases are TGTGCCACCAGCAGAGAACTGGACAGGGCTGGAAACACCATATATTTT.